The subject of this entry is one TCR beta chain. As yet, its antigen is unknown. The sample comes from a study of Ad26.COV2.S vaccination and SARS-CoV-2 variants. Study results and limitations: Whether participants received vaccine or placebo, their non-spike TCR breadth was similar.

Treatment indicated: some 20 received Ad26.COV2.S at low or high dose, single or two shots; 5 received placebo; per-sample allocation not given. Day 63 after the first injection of vaccine or placebo was the sampling time. Libraries were prepared by immunoSEQ multiplex PCR; TCRdb keeps only in-frame clonotypes and omits some of them. The data contain roughly 460,000 clones, approximately 90% of them singletons. CDR1 is SGHRS and CDR2 is YFSETQ in the germline V gene. J was trimmed by 3 bases and V by 5 bases; bases with no gene match: 11. This CDR3 is built from 15 residues. The sequence was collected from a person between 18 and 59 years old who received the Ad26.COV2.S COVID-19 vaccine or a placebo. The sequencing used peripheral blood, collected in a trial of Ad26.COV2.S vaccine versus placebo. The chain couples TRBV5-1 to TRBJ2-7; 7 bases fit TRBD2. DNA for the CDR3: TGCGCCAGCAGACACCGGGACTACCCCTACTACGAGCAGTACTTC. Translated, it gives CASRHRDYPYYEQYF.